This T cell receptor beta chain originates from a study of cytomegalovirus exposure and HLA in healthy donors. CDR3 size: 15 residues. Trimming left V 0 bases short and J 0 bases short, with 7 bases between. The germline V gene has CDR1 SGHRS and CDR2 YFSETQ. Notes on the study in general: Most TCR sequences were uncommon, yet certain public TCRs appeared in many donors. With high specificity and sensitivity, the classifier reportedly diagnosed cytomegalovirus status. In the 120 validation repertoires, just under 95% of cluster scores exceeded 0, per a later analysis.

As regards this clone: Its antigen remains unidentified.

Repertoires were generated with immunoSEQ multiplex PCR, while TCRdb's copy carries only in-frame clones and drops some. The sample contains approximately 230,000 clones, roughly 87% of which appear only once. The chain recombines TRBV5-1 with TRBJ2-1, with D possibly being TRBD1 (5 bases). The sequenced material came from PBMCs. The sequence was obtained from a man between 18 and 29 years old in good health and CMV-seropositive. CDR3 in DNA: TGCGCCAGCAGCTTGGAAGGGGACTCCTACAATGAGCAGTTCTTC. Amino acids: CASSLEGDSYNEQFF.